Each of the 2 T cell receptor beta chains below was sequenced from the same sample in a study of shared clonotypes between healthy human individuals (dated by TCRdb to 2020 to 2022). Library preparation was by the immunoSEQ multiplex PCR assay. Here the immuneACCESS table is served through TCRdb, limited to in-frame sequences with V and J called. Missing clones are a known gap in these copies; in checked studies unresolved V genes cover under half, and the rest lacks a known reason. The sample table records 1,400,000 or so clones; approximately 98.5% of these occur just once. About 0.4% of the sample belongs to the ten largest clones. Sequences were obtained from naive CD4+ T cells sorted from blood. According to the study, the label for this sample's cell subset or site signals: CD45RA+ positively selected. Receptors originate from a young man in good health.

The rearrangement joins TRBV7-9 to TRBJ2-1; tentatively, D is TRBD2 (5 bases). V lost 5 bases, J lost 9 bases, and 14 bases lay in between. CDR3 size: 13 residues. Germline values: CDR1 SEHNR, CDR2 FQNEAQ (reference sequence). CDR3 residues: CASSGSEGSEQFF. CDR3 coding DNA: TGTGCCAGCAGCGGCAGCGAGGGCAGTGAGCAGTTCTTC.

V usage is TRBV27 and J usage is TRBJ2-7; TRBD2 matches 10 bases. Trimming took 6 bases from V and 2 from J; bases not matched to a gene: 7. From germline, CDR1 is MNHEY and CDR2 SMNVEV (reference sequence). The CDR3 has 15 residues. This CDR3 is CASRKSLAGAYEQYF. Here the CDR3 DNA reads TGTGCCAGCAGAAAAAGCCTAGCGGGAGCCTACGAGCAGTACTTC.